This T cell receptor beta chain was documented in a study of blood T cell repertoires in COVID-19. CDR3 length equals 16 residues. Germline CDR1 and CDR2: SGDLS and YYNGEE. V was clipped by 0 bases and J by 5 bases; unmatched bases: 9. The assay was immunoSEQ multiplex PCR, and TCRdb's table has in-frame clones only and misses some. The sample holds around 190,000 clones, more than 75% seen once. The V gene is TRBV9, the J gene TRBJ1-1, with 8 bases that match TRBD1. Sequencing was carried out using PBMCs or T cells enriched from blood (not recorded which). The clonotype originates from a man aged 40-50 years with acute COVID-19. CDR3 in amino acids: CASSVAPGGVGTEAFF. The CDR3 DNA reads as TGTGCCAGCAGCGTAGCCCCAGGGGGCGTGGGGACTGAAGCTTTCTTT.